A selection of T cell receptor beta chains follows, all from one sample in a study of blood T cells in healthy people across ages. Via MiXCR, TCRdb re-called the 5' RACE reads, giving one row per CDR3 protein. The sample shows roughly 700,000 distinct CDR3 sequences, 49% of them seen only once. The sample taken for sequencing was blood. The receptors stem from a woman aged 55-70 years in good health. CDR3s include the opening cysteine and the closing phenylalanine or tryptophan.

v_gene	j_gene	CDR3aa
TRBV20-1	TRBJ2-1	CSAREGIRRNEQFF
TRBV12-3/TRBV12-4	TRBJ1-4	CASSRLGRATNEKLFF
TRBV20-1	.	CSAVLETQYF
TRBV29-1	TRBJ2-5	CSVVGQSRTQYF
TRBV7-3	.	CASSFDSRGEQYF
TRBV20-1	TRBJ2-1	CSASVPGGNEQFF
TRBV28	TRBJ2-3	CASSLPNSGRRADTQYF
TRBV20-1	TRBJ1-5	CSATKGQPDDQPQHF
TRBV4-3	TRBJ2-3	CASTPGTGGFTDTQYF
TRBV4-3	TRBJ2-5	CASSQENRPETQYF
TRBV3-1	TRBJ2-7	CASSQDWTGREQYF
TRBV28	TRBJ2-1	CASSSLAGPLGEQFF
TRBV7-9	TRBJ2-7	CASSLEGQTTYEQYF
TRBV5-1	TRBJ2-1	CASSFGQANDEQFF
TRBV29-1	TRBJ2-1	CSGDTQETQFF
TRBV5-1	TRBJ1-4	CASSPVLGGIGEKLFF
TRBV4-2	TRBJ1-5	CASSQEAFSNQPQHF
TRBV18	TRBJ1-6	CASSPRGPGRNSPLHF
TRBV29-1	TRBJ2-1	CSALRGTAYNEQFF
TRBV20-1	TRBJ2-5	CSARDVRVVAQRTQYF
TRBV27	TRBJ1-1	CASMTRGATTEAFF
TRBV20-1	TRBJ1-6	CSARGGGLVDSPLHF
TRBV29-1	TRBJ1-4	CSAAGGSNEKLFF
TRBV12-3/TRBV12-4	TRBJ2-7	CASSFWGDEQYF
TRBV20-1	TRBJ1-2	CRAGGGSQGYTF
TRBV12-3/TRBV12-4	TRBJ2-1	CASSLLTGGSYEQFF
TRBV28	TRBJ2-1	CASSQHGTSGKANEQFF
TRBV24-1	TRBJ2-7	CATSETGTGASSYEQYF
TRBV7-2	TRBJ2-3	CASSLAIAGGLRTDTQYF
TRBV7-9	TRBJ2-1	CATGRGHNEQFF
TRBV20-1	TRBJ2-5	CSAGRSQETQYF
TRBV6-6	.	CASSRGGGARYEQYF
TRBV6-1	TRBJ2-7	CASSIRQGSSEQYF
TRBV4-1	TRBJ2-5	CASSQEPGSLGETQYF
TRBV9	TRBJ2-3	CASSVGLGLTSTDTQYF
TRBV20-1	TRBJ2-3	CSATPELLMADTQYF
TRBV11-3	TRBJ2-1	CASSLDLDSPPFF
TRBV29-1	TRBJ1-1	CSVSDRGMNTEAFF
TRBV20-1	TRBJ2-1	CSARDPLAGVNEQFF
TRBV29-1	TRBJ2-7	CSVPGQSQYEQYF
TRBV4-1	TRBJ2-1	CASSQGASGAYNEQFF
TRBV5-4	TRBJ2-7	CASSPGTRRSYEQYF
TRBV7-9	TRBJ2-1	CASSPGDRRSEQFF
TRBV20-1	TRBJ2-3	CSARESGRTFTDTQYF
TRBV27	TRBJ2-3	CASRPAPVDTQYF